These T cell receptor beta chains were read from a single sample in a study of T cell repertoires in cytomegalovirus infection. MiXCR, applied by TCRdb to the reads, yields one record per CDR3 protein. The table shows 150,000 to 200,000 distinct CDR3 sequences, with roughly 27% occurring only once. The specimen sequenced was PBMCs. The source is a human donor in good health (CMV status not recorded). Some clones in this sample may be carry-over from other donors' samples. CDR3s include the opening cysteine and the closing phenylalanine or tryptophan. The order of the fields is V gene, CDR3 protein.

TRBV6-6 CASSYGGTENTEAFF
TRBV12-3/TRBV12-4 CASSSVGGPEEKLFF
TRBV7-8 CASSFGGQDSPLHF
TRBV6-5 CASISLSQWNTIYF
TRBV11-2 CASSLDSNLYEQYF
TRBV6-5 CASRLHDRTYEQYF
TRBV20-1 CSAPNRDYGAGELFF
TRBV6-2/TRBV6-3 CASSYMREGQPQHF
TRBV24-1 CATSVGGTQYF
TRBV7-3 CASSANRASYNEQFF
TRBV27 CASSWSGGVYEQYF
TRBV7-2 CASSFVQGGDTQYF
TRBV29-1 CSVLSDGASDEQYF